This TCR beta chain was recorded in a study of blood T cell repertoires in COVID-19. Study in general: The United States, Italy and Spain provided the acute and convalescent COVID-19 samples. The analysed material was cDNA or gDNA that came from T cells, B-cell-depleted T cells, or PBMCs.

The table came from immunoSEQ multiplex PCR; TCRdb's copy has only in-frame clones and leaves some out. This sample has 45,000 or so clones, with about nine tenths found just once. The sequence derives from a woman older than 75 with COVID-19, enrolled during active disease. The sequencing input was peripheral blood.

The CDR3 protein is CASPGEGYTF. CDR3 sequence (DNA): TGTGCCAGCCCAGGGGAGGGCTACACCTTC. The chain is built from TRBV6-5 and TRBJ1-2; a possible D gene is TRBD1 (6 bases). Germline V gene sequence: CDR1 MNHEY, CDR2 SVGAGI. CDR3 length: 10 amino acids. The V gene lost 8 bases and the J gene lost 8 bases, with 9 bases spanning the gap.